These T cell receptor beta chains were read from a single sample in a study of hypomethylating agent response in myelodysplastic syndrome. TCRdb's copy holds only in-frame clones and misses some; the assay was immunoSEQ multiplex PCR. Of approximately 930 clones detected, around 86% appear once; the ten largest clones hold around 29%. Sequencing used bone marrow, obtained before or after starting hypomethylating agent treatment for myelodysplastic syndrome (not recorded which). Receptors originate from a human donor with myelodysplastic syndrome. Each CDR3 is given with its conserved first and last residue. D genes are given only for firm matches. A clone size is listed for some rows: how often the clone was seen (once, few, many), or a class if it is expanded.

V	size	J	D	CDR3	DNA
TRBV6-5	NA	TRBJ2-2	NA	CASNNGGIGSRELFF	TGTGCCAGCAATAATGGGGGAATCGGTAGCCGGGAGCTGTTTTTT
TRBV6-4	NA	TRBJ1-2	NA	CASTADRPYGYTF	TGTGCCAGCACCGCGGACAGACCGTATGGCTACACCTTC
TRBV13	hyperexpanded	TRBJ2-1	TRBD2	CASSHRRLAIYNEQFF	TGTGCCAGCAGCCACCGACGACTAGCCATTTACAATGAGCAGTTCTTC
TRBV21-1	NA	TRBJ2-1	NA	CASSRPYSGAYNEQFF	TGTGCCAGCAGCCGGCCATACAGCGGGGCCTACAATGAGCAGTTCTTC
TRBV4-3	NA	TRBJ2-7	TRBD1	CASSQDEGTGIDEQYF	TGCGCCAGCAGCCAAGATGAGGGGACAGGGATCGACGAGCAGTACTTC
TRBV19	NA	TRBJ1-5	NA	CASKLGGGALSNQPQHF	TGTGCCAGTAAACTGGGAGGTGGGGCCCTGAGCAATCAGCCCCAGCATTTT
TRBV2	few	TRBJ1-1	NA	CASSQQGSRRMNTEAFF	TGTGCCAGCAGTCAACAGGGAAGTAGGAGGATGAACACTGAAGCTTTCTTT
TRBV6-6	NA	TRBJ1-4	TRBD1	CASSFSGGGEKLFF	TGTGCCAGCAGTTTTTCAGGGGGTGGTGAAAAACTGTTTTTT
TRBV19	NA	TRBJ2-2	NA	CASTSPRQGTGELFF	TGTGCCAGTACTTCTCCCAGGCAGGGCACCGGGGAGCTGTTTTTT
TRBV5-6	few	TRBJ1-3	NA	CASSLGVQFRNTIYF	TGTGCCAGCAGCTTGGGGGTCCAATTCAGAAACACCATATATTTT
TRBV7-2	NA	TRBJ2-4	NA	CASSSGWVKNIQYF	TGTGCCAGCAGCTCAGGGTGGGTCAAAAACATTCAGTACTTC
TRBV19	NA	TRBJ1-5	TRBD1	CASSIAQGASQPQHF	TGTGCCAGTAGTATAGCACAGGGGGCTTCTCAGCCCCAGCATTTT